Sequencing of this TCR beta chain was carried out in a study of blood T cell repertoires in COVID-19. At the level of the study: The United States, Italy and Spain were the sources of the acute and convalescent COVID-19 samples.

TCRdb keeps only in-frame clones here, not all; method: immunoSEQ multiplex PCR. The sample records approximately 220,000 clones, 70% to 85% being singletons. J was trimmed by 5 bases and V by 0 bases; bases with no gene match: 7. The CDR3 is 17 residues long. CDR1 is LNHNV and CDR2 is YYDKDF in the germline V gene (reference sequence). Participants' own reports of clinical history determined their cohort assignment. Sequencing was done on a sample of PBMCs or T cells enriched from blood (not recorded which). This TCR came from a woman between 35 and 50 years old with acute COVID-19. The rearrangement links TRBV15 to TRBJ2-7; 13 bases align to TRBD2. CDR3 nucleotide sequence: TGTGCCACCAGCAGAGAGTTATTAGGACTAGCGGGAGACGAGCAGTACTTC. Translating gives CATSRELLGLAGDEQYF.